The 4 T cell receptor beta chains below were found in one sample sequenced in a study of T cells in Graves' hyperthyroidism and ophthalmopathy. What was amplified from RNA transcripts were TCR beta CDR3 regions. RT-PCR in the first round (using the HTBI primer set) targeted the TCR CDR3. TCRdb redid the calling of the multiplex PCR reads with MiXCR, one entry per CDR3 protein. The table includes some 770,000 distinct CDR3 sequences, roughly 15% detected once. The source material was blood. Receptor source: a man aged 18 to 30 with Graves' hyperthyroidism.

This clonotype was counted a few times. This chain uses TRBV20-1 with TRBJ1-6; the match to TRBD1 covers 8 bases. Looked up from germline, CDR1 is DFQATT and CDR2 is SNEGSKA (reference sequence). This CDR3 region has 13 residues. Losses at the gene ends were 6 bases for V and 10 bases for J; bases not matched to a gene: 8. CDR3 loop: CSASTGGKSPLHF. CDR3 nucleotides: TGCAGTGCCTCTACAGGGGGAAAATCACCCCTCCACTTT.

This clonotype was detected a few times. The J gene is TRBJ1-6, the V gene TRBV28; D perhaps matches TRBD1 (5 bases). Looked up from germline, CDR1 is MDHEN and CDR2 is SYDVKM. This CDR3 region has 15 residues. Between the trimmed V and J ends, which lost 4 bases and 8 bases, there was a span of 15 bases. CDR3 nucleotide sequence: TGTGCCAGCAGTTCTTGGGGGGGTGGTGATTCACCCCTCCACTTT. Translated: CASSSWGGGDSPLHF.

This clonotype was seen at least ten times. This sequence joins TRBV5-1 and TRBJ2-1; 8 nucleotides align to TRBD1. The CDR3 length is 13 residues. The junction had 5 bases not matched to a gene; V was cut back by 3 bases and J by 9 bases. Germline lookup yields CDR1 SGHRS and CDR2 YFSETQ. CDR3 region: CASSWTGFGEQFF. CDR3 bases: TGCGCCAGCAGCTGGACAGGGTTCGGTGAGCAGTTCTTC. Drawing the rest from reference TRBV5-1 and TRBJ2-1, the complete variable domain is KAGVTQTPRYLIKTRGQQVTLSCSPISGHRSVSWYQQTPGQGLQFLFEYFSETQRNKGNFPGRFSGRQFSNSRSEMNVSTLELGDSALYLCASSWTGFGEQFFGPGTRLTVL.

V is TRBV5-8 and J is TRBJ2-3; unclear D gene. The CDR3 is made up of 16 amino acids. V lost 0 bases, J lost 5 bases, and 16 bases lay in between. Germline assignment: CDR1 SGHTS and CDR2 YDEGEE. The CDR3 reads CASSLVISARVDTQYF. DNA of the CDR3: TGTGCCAGCAGCTTGGTAATATCCGCCCGGGTAGATACGCAGTATTTT.